Below, one T cell receptor beta chain is given with its context. The data originate from a study of blood T cell repertoires in COVID-19. The method was immunoSEQ multiplex PCR; TCRdb's version includes in-frame clones alone and lacks a portion of them. The table has about 190,000 clones, 75% to 90% seen once. The length of the CDR3 is 15 residues. The germline V gene encodes CDR1 MGHDK and CDR2 SYGVNS. With 2 bases clipped from V and 5 bases from J, the junction kept 7 bases outside the gene matches. Input material: peripheral blood. The chain has TRBV25-1 and TRBJ2-5; 8 bases agree with TRBD1. This sequence was found in a man aged 35 to 55 with acute or convalescent COVID-19. DNA of the CDR3: TGTGCCAGCAGTGAACCGACAGGGGCCGGGGAGACCCAGTACTTC. This gives the protein CASSEPTGAGETQYF.